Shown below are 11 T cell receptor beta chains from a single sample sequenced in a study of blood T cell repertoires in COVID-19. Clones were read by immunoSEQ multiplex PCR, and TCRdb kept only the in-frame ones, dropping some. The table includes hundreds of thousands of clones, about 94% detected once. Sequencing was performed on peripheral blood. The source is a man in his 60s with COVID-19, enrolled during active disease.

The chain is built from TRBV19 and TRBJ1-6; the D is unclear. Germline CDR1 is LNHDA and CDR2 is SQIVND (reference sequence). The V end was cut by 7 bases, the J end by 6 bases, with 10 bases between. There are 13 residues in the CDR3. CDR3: CASTTLPNSPLHF. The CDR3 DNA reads TGTGCCAGTACCACTCTCCCTAATTCACCCCTCCACTTT.

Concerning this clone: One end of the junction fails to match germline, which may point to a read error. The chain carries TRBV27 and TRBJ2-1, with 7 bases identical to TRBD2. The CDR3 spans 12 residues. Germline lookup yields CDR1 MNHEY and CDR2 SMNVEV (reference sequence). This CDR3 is CASRSPAGASVF. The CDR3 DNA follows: TGTGCCAGCAGATCCCCGGCGGGAGCCTCAGTCTTC.

CDR3: CASSPGFSGNTIYF. In DNA form, the CDR3 reads TGTGCCAGCAGCCCAGGGTTCTCTGGAAACACCATATATTTT. The V call is TRBV3-1 (or the pseudogene TRBV3-2), the J call TRBJ1-3, with D perhaps matching TRBD1 (5 bases). The CDR3 runs 14 residues. The germline CDR1 and CDR2 sequences are LGHDT and YNNKEL (reference sequence). Between the trimmed V and J ends, which lost 4 bases and 0 bases, there was a span of 7 bases.

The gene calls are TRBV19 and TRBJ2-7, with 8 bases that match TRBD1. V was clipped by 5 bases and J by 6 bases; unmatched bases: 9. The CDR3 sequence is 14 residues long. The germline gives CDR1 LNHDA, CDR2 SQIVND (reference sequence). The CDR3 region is CASSLPGTGREQYF. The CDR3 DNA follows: TGTGCCAGTAGTTTGCCCGGGACAGGTCGCGAGCAGTACTTC.

The CDR3, as DNA: TGTGCCAGCAACTCGGGACACCCGAACACCGGGGAGCTGTTTTTT. Protein product: CASNSGHPNTGELFF. The chain joins TRBV9 to TRBJ2-2, with D possibly matching TRBD1 (6 bases). Per germline, CDR1 SGDLS and CDR2 YYNGEE. The CDR3 has 15 amino acids. Trimming removed 6 bases at V and 0 bases at J, with 12 bases between.

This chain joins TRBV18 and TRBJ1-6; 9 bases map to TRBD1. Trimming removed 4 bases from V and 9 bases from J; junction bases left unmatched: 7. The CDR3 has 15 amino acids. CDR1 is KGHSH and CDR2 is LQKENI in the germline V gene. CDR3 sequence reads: CASSRVQGAGSPLHF. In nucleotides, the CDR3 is TGTGCCAGCTCACGAGTACAGGGGGCAGGTTCACCCCTCCACTTT.

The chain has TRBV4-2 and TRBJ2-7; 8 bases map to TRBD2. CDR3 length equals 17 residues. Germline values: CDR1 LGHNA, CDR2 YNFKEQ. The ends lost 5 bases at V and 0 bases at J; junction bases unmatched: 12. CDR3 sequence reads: CASSSGAGGGFSYEQYF. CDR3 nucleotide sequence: TGTGCCAGCAGCTCAGGGGCGGGAGGAGGGTTCTCCTACGAGCAGTACTTC.

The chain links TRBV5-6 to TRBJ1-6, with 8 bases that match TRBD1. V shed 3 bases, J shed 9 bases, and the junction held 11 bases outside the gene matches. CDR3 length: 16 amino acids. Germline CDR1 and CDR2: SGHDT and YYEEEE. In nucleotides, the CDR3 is TGTGCCAGCAGCTCTAACAGGGGGGATATGAGTTCACCCCTCCACTTT. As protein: CASSSNRGDMSSPLHF.

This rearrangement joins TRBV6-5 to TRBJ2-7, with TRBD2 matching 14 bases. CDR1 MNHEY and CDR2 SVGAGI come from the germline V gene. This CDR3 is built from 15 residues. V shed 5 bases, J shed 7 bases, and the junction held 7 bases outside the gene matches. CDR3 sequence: CASSKGLAGAGEQYF. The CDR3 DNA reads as TGTGCCAGCAGTAAGGGACTAGCGGGGGCGGGGGAGCAGTACTTC.

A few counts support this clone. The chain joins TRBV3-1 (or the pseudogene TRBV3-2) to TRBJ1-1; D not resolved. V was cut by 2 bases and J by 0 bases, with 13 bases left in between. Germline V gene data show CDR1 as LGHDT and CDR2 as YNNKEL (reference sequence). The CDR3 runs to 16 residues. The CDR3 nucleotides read TGTGCCAGCAGCCAAACAAGCGAACGGCTGAACACTGAAGCTTTCTTT. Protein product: CASSQTSERLNTEAFF.

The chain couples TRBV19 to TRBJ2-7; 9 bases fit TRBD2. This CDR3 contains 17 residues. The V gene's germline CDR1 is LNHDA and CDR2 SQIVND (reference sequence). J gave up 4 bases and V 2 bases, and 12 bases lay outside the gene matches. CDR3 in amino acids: CASSILPTSGQFYEQYF. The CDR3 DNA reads TGTGCCAGTAGTATATTACCCACTAGCGGGCAATTTTACGAGCAGTACTTC.